A selection of T cell receptor beta chains follows, all from one sample in a study of regulatory T cells in long-lasting Graves disease. TCRdb re-called the multiplex PCR reads through MiXCR, storing one row per CDR3 protein. The table includes fewer than 400,000 distinct CDR3 sequences, 20% to 25% detected once. Sequenced material: peripheral blood mononuclear cells (PBMCs), taken when the disease was refractory, from a patient treated with antithyroid drugs. The receptors come from a female donor with Graves disease. Both conserved end residues are part of each CDR3. The order of the fields is J gene, D gene, clone size, V gene, CDR3 DNA, CDR3 protein. The D gene is left open where the match is weak. Expanded clones get a size class; other rows say once, few or many, or leave the size out.

TRBJ1-2 - many TRBV2 TGTGCCAGCAGTGAAGCGGGGGGACGGAATACCTTC CASSEAGGRNTF
TRBJ2-7 - few TRBV10-2 TGCGCCAGCATCTCCGACAGCTACGAGCAGTACTTC CASISDSYEQYF
TRBJ2-2 TRBD1 few TRBV5-1 TGCGCCAGCAGCTTGGGGAGGACAGGTCGCACCGGGGAGCTGTTTTTT CASSLGRTGRTGELFF
TRBJ2-7 - many TRBV6-2/TRBV6-3 TGTGCCAGCAGAACGACAGAGACCTACGAGCAGTACTTC CASRTTETYEQYF
TRBJ1-1 - - TRBV15 TGTGCCACCAGCAGGGAGGTGATTACTGAAGCTTTCTTT CATSREVITEAFF
TRBJ2-5 TRBD2 many TRBV12-3/TRBV12-4 TGTGCCAGCAGTTCTCCGGGACTAGCGGAGGGGGAGACCCAGTACTTC CASSSPGLAEGETQYF
TRBJ2-5 TRBD2 many TRBV6-9 TGTGCCAGCAGTTTCTTAGCGGGAGCAAGTGAGACCCAGTACTTC CASSFLAGASETQYF
TRBJ2-7 - many TRBV28 TGTGCCAGCGGCGCAATCGAGCAGTACTTC CASGAIEQYF
TRBJ2-7 TRBD2 many TRBV7-8 TGTGCCAGCAGCTCGGGTAGCGGGAGGGCCTACGAGCAGTACTTC CASSSGSGRAYEQYF
TRBJ1-2 TRBD1 few TRBV27 TGTGCCAGCATGCCACAGGGGGGGATCTATGGCTACACCTTC CASMPQGGIYGYTF
TRBJ2-5 - - TRBV27 TGTGCCAGCAGTTTACGGTGGGGGCGAGAGACCCAGTACTTC CASSLRWGRETQYF
TRBJ2-2 TRBD2 many TRBV2 TGTGCCAGAGAGATAGCGGGAGCGCGTACCGGGGAGCTGTTTTTT CAREIAGARTGELFF
TRBJ1-2 - many TRBV12-3/TRBV12-4 TGTGCCAGCAGTCCCGGGCGGGGTGGCGGCTACACCTTC CASSPGRGGGYTF
TRBJ2-5 - many TRBV7-8 TGTGCCAGCAGCTTAAGGGGGTGGAGGGGCGGAGAGACCCAGTACTTC CASSLRGWRGGETQYF
TRBJ2-6 - few TRBV12-3/TRBV12-4 TGTGCCAGCAGTTTAGCGCTTCAAGGGTCTGGGGCCAACGTCCTGACTTTC CASSLALQGSGANVLTF
TRBJ1-2 - few TRBV5-4 TGTGCCAGCAGCTTGGGAGCCAGGGAGGTTGACTATGGCTACACCTTC CASSLGAREVDYGYTF
TRBJ1-5 - - TRBV27 TGTGCCAGCAGCCCTGACAACTTGGAGACCAGCAATCAGCCCCAGCATTTT CASSPDNLETSNQPQHF
TRBJ1-1 TRBD1 - TRBV19 TGTGCCAGTAATTCCCGGCCACAGGGGGCGTGGTATGAAGCTTTCTTT CASNSRPQGAWYEAFF
TRBJ2-2 - - TRBV10-3 TGTGCCACCAGTACCGACAGATACACCGGGGAGCTGTTTTTT CATSTDRYTGELFF
TRBJ1-1 - - TRBV6-6 TGTACCAGCAGTTACTCGGGGGGGAGCACTGAAGCTTTCTTT CTSSYSGGSTEAFF
TRBJ1-1 - - TRBV6-1 TGTGCCAGCATGAAGGGATTGAACACTGAAGCTTTCTTT CASMKGLNTEAFF
TRBJ2-1 TRBD2 - TRBV28 TGTGCCAGCAGCTTAGCGGGAGTCTCCTACAATGAGCAGTTCTTC CASSLAGVSYNEQFF
TRBJ2-5 TRBD2 - TRBV5-1 TGCGCCAGCAGCTTGGGCAGGGCACTAGCGGGAAGAAAAGAGACCCAGTACTTC CASSLGRALAGRKETQYF
TRBJ1-3 - many TRBV27 TGTGCCAGCAGTCCCAACTCTGGAAACACCATATATTTT CASSPNSGNTIYF
TRBJ2-5 - many TRBV6-1 TGTGCCAGCACAGAAACGGGTGGGGAGACCCAGTACTTC CASTETGGETQYF
TRBJ1-1 TRBD1 - TRBV2 TGTGCCAGCAGCTTAGGGGGACAGGAAGGTGAAGCTTTCTTT CASSLGGQEGEAFF
TRBJ2-3 - - TRBV18 TGTGCCAGCTCACCTTTCCCAACCGGTACAGATACGCAGTATTTT CASSPFPTGTDTQYF
TRBJ1-4 - many TRBV20-1 TGCAGTGCCAACAGTGCGAAAAAACTGTTTTTT CSANSAKKLFF
TRBJ2-7 TRBD2 many TRBV12-3/TRBV12-4 TGTGCCAGCAGTTTGGGACTAGCGGGAGCGGACGAGCAGTACTTC CASSLGLAGADEQYF
TRBJ2-2 - many TRBV2 TGTGCCAGTAGAAACCAGGGGCCTAACACCGGGGAGCTGTTTTTT CASRNQGPNTGELFF
TRBJ2-3 - - TRBV28 TGTGCCAGCAGTTCGTTGGACACAGATACGCAGTATTTT CASSSLDTDTQYF
TRBJ1-2 - many TRBV15 TGTGCCACCAGCAGAGATCTGGGGAGTCCAAATGGCTACACCTTC CATSRDLGSPNGYTF
TRBJ1-2 - - TRBV29-1 TGCAGCGTTGAACACCCTCTTTATGGCTACACCTTC CSVEHPLYGYTF
TRBJ1-2 - many TRBV16 TGTGCCAGCAGCCACCTCGGTGGGCGGGACTACACCTTC CASSHLGGRDYTF
TRBJ2-3 - - TRBV2 TGTGCCAGCAGTCACGGTGCGGGTGCGGGCACAGATACGCAGTATTTT CASSHGAGAGTDTQYF
TRBJ1-5 TRBD1 - TRBV5-8 TGTGCCAGCAGCTCGGGACAGCGAGAAAATCAGCCCCAGCATTTT CASSSGQRENQPQHF
TRBJ1-5 TRBD1 - TRBV7-8 TGTGCCAGCAGCCGAGGGGGCGCGGAGCAGCCCCAGCATTTT CASSRGGAEQPQHF
TRBJ2-2 - - TRBV5-4 TGTGCCAGCAGCCGGACGGGGTACGGCGGGGAGCTGTTTTTT CASSRTGYGGELFF
TRBJ2-7 TRBD2 many TRBV2 TGTGCCAGCAGTGGAGGGACTAGCGCCACTGGTGAGCAGTACTTC CASSGGTSATGEQYF
TRBJ1-3 - few TRBV11-2 TGTGCCAGCAGCTTTCTCCCGGTCTCTGGAAACACCATATATTTT CASSFLPVSGNTIYF
TRBJ1-2 TRBD1 - TRBV6-1 TGTGCCAGCAGTGGAGCGGACAGGGACTATGGCTACACCTTC CASSGADRDYGYTF
TRBJ1-5 - few TRBV16 TGTGCCAGCAGCCAATCGTGGACTGCAGGGGTGGGCGGCAATCAGCCCCAGCATTTT CASSQSWTAGVGGNQPQHF
TRBJ1-2 - many TRBV3-1 TGTGCCAGCAGCCAAGCGTACGGCTACACCTTC CASSQAYGYTF
TRBJ2-1 - - TRBV3-1 TGTGCCAGCAGCCCGCGGGATAGCTCCTACAATGAGCAGTTCTTC CASSPRDSSYNEQFF
TRBJ2-2 - - TRBV6-5 TGTGCCAGCAGTTACTCCCCCGGGGAGCTGTTTTTT CASSYSPGELFF
TRBJ2-2 TRBD2 few TRBV6-2/TRBV6-3 TGTGCCAGCAGTCTGACTAGCGGGAGGAACACCGGGGAGCTGTTTTTT CASSLTSGRNTGELFF
TRBJ2-2 TRBD1 - TRBV29-1 TGCAGCGTTGAAACGGCAGGGGGCACCGGGGAGCTGTTTTTT CSVETAGGTGELFF
TRBJ1-2 TRBD1 many TRBV20-1 TGCAGTGCTAGACCTCGGGGGACAGGGAGCTACTATGGCTACACCTTC CSARPRGTGSYYGYTF
TRBJ2-3 - - TRBV27 TGTGCCAGCAGCCTGACCGACTCCCCGACAGATACGCAGTATTTT CASSLTDSPTDTQYF
TRBJ1-2 - many TRBV28 TGTGCCAGCAGTTTAGTTAGGGGCTCTAACTATGGCTACACCTTC CASSLVRGSNYGYTF
TRBJ2-5 - many TRBV12-3/TRBV12-4 TGTGCCAGCAGACGGGGGCGTCAAGAGACCCAGTACTTC CASRRGRQETQYF
TRBJ2-7 TRBD2 many TRBV7-9 TGTGCCAGCAGCTGGGGGACTAGCGGGAGCTACGAGCAGTACTTC CASSWGTSGSYEQYF
TRBJ1-1 - - TRBV6-2/TRBV6-3 TGTGCCAGCACCGACGTGGGGGAAGCTTTCTTT CASTDVGEAFF
TRBJ2-5 TRBD1 many TRBV7-9 TGTGCCAGCAGCTTAGCGTCGTTTGGACAGGGAAAAGAGACCCAGTACTTC CASSLASFGQGKETQYF
TRBJ1-5 TRBD1 - TRBV6-2/TRBV6-3 TGTGCCAGCAGATCGTCCGGACAGGCCAATCAGCCCCAGCATTTT CASRSSGQANQPQHF
TRBJ1-3 - few TRBV19 TGTGCCAGTAGTTCCCAGGGCAGCTCTGGAAACACCATATATTTT CASSSQGSSGNTIYF
TRBJ1-1 - - TRBV6-1 TGTGCCAGCAGCTTCCAGGAGAACACTGAAGCTCTCTTT CASSFQENTEALF
TRBJ2-2 - - TRBV5-1 TGCGCCAGCAGCTGGTCCCCGGGGGCGAACACCGGGGAGCTGTTTTTT CASSWSPGANTGELFF
TRBJ1-1 - - TRBV20-1 TGCAGTGCTAGACCTGTGGGGAACATGAACACTGAAGCTTTCTTT CSARPVGNMNTEAFF